Given below is one T cell receptor beta chain in context. Trimming left V 2 bases short and J 3 bases short, with 4 bases between. Germline CDR1 DFQATT, CDR2 SNEGSKA (reference sequence). This CDR3 has 11 residues. The sample originates from a study of blood T cell repertoires in COVID-19. Original data processing: Amplification of reference gene primers provided the estimated nucleated cell counts. The assay was immunoSEQ multiplex PCR, and TCRdb's table has in-frame clones only and misses some. V, J and clone size are taken as reported in that table, and D and trimming were inferred from the DNA itself. The sample includes about 190,000 clones, 75% to 80% of them seen just once.

The receptor was derived from an older woman with acute or convalescent COVID-19. The J gene is TRBJ1-1, the V gene TRBV20-1; D remains ambiguous. Sample: peripheral blood. The CDR3 nucleotides read TGCAGTGCTAGACAGGACACTGAAGCTTTCTTT. Translation: CSARQDTEAFF.